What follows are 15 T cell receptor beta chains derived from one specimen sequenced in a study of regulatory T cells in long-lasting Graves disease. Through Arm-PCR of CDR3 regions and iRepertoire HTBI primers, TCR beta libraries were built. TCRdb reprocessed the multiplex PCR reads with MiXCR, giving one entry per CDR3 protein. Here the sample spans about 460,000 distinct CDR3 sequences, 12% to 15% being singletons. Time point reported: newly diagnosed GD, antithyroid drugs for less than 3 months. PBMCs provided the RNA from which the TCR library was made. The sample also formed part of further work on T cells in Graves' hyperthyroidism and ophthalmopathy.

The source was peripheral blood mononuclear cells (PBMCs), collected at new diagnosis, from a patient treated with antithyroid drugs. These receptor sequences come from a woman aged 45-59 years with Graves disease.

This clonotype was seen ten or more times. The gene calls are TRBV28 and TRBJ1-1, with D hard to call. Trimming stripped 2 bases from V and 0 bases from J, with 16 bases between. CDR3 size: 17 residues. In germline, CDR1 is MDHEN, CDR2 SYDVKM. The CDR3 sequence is CASSLILTGHMNTEAFF. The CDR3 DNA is TGTGCCAGCAGTTTAATTTTGACCGGGCACATGAACACTGAAGCTTTCTTT.

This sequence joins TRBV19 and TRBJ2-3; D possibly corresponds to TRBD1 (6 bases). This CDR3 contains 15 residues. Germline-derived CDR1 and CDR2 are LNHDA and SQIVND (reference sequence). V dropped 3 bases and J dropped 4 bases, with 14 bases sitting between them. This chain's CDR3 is CASSIGPGVADTQYF. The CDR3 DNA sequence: TGTGCCAGTAGTATTGGGCCAGGGGTCGCAGATACGCAGTATTTT.

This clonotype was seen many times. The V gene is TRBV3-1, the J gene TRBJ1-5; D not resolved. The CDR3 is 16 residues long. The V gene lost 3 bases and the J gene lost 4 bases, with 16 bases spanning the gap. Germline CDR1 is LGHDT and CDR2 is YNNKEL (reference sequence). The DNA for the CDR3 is TGTGCCAGCAGCCAGGCGGAAGAGAAGCGGAATCAGCCCCAGCATTTT. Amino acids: CASSQAEEKRNQPQHF.

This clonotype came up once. CDR3 bases: TGTGCCAGCAGTTCAGGGGCCGGGACAGCCCTAATTAATTCACCCCTCCACTTT. Translating gives CASSSGAGTALINSPLHF. The rearrangement joins TRBV6-5 to TRBJ1-6; 7 nucleotides agree with TRBD1. Germline V gene lookup returns CDR1 MNHEY and CDR2 SVGAGI. With V trimmed by 4 bases and J by 6 bases, 15 bases remained unmatched. The CDR3 runs to 18 residues.

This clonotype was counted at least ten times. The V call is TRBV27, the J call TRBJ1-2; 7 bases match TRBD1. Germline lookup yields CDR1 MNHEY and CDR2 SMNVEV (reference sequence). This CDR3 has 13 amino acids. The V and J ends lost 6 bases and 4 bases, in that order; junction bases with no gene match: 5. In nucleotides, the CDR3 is TGTGCCAGCAGCAGGGACAGTGGCTATGGCTACACCTTC. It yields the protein CASSRDSGYGYTF.

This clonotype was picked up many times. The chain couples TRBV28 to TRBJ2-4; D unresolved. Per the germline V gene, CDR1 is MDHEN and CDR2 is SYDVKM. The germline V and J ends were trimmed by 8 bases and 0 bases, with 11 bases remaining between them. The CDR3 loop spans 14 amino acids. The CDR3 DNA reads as TGTGCCAGCTTGGACCGGATAGCCAAAAACATTCAGTACTTC. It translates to CASLDRIAKNIQYF. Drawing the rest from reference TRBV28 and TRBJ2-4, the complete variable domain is DVKVTQSSRYLVKRTGEKVFLECVQDMDHENMFWYRQDPGLGLRLIYFSYDVKMKEKGDIPEGYSVSREKKERFSLILESASTNQTSMYLCASLDRIAKNIQYFGAGTRLSVL.

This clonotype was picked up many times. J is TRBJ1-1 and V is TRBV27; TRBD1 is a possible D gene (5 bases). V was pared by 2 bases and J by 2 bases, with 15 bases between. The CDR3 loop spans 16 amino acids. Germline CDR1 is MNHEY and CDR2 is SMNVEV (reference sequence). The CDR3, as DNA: TGTGCCAGCAGTTTACAGGGAGTTTCTGTAAACACTGAAGCTTTCTTT. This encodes CASSLQGVSVNTEAFF.

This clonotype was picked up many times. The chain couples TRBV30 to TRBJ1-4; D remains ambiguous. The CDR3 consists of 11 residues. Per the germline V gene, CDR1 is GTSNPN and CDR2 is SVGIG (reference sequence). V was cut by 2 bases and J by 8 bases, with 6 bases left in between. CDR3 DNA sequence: TGTGCCTGGAGTCCCGGCGAAAAACTGTTTTTT. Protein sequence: CAWSPGEKLFF.

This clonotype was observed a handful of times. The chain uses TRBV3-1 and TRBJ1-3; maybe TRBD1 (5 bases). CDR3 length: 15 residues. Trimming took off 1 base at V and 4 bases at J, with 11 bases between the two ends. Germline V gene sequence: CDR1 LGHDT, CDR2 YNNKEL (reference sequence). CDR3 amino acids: CASSQGGVTGNTIYF. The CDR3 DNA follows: TGTGCCAGCAGCCAAGGAGGGGTTACAGGAAACACCATATATTTT.

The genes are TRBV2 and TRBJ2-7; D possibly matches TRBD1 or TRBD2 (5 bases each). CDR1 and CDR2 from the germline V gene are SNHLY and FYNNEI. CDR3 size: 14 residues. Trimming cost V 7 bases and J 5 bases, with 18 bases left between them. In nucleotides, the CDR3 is TGTGCCAGCAACATCCTCGGGACGTCAGACGAGCAGTACTTC. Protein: CASNILGTSDEQYF.

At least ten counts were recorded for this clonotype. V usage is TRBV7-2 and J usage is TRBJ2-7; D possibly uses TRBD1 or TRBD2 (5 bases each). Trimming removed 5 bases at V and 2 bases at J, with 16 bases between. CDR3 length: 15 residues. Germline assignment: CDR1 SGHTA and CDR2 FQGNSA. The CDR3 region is CASSRIRDPPYEQYF. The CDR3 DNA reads TGTGCCAGCAGCCGCATACGGGACCCCCCCTACGAGCAGTACTTC.

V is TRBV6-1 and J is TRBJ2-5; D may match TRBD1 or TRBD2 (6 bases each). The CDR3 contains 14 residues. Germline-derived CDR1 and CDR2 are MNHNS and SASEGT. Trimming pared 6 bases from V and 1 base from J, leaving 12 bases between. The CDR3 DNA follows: TGTGCCAGCAGGACCGGGGGCGTCCAAGAGACCCAGTACTTC. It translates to CASRTGGVQETQYF.

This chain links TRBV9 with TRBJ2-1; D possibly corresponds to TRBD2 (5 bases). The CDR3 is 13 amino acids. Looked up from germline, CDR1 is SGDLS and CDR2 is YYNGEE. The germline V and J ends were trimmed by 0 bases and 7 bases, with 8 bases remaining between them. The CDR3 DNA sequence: TGTGCCAGCAGCGTAGAAGGCGGGAATGAGCAGTTCTTC. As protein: CASSVEGGNEQFF.

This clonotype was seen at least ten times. CDR3 in amino acids: CASSLLAGAGANVLTF. CDR3 in DNA: TGTGCCAGCAGCTTACTAGCGGGAGCTGGGGCCAACGTCCTGACTTTC. The chain couples TRBV7-3 to TRBJ2-6; 10 bases map to TRBD2. Per the germline V gene, CDR1 is SGHTA and CDR2 is FQGTGA. The CDR3 sequence is 16 residues long. V lost 2 bases, J lost 2 bases, and 0 bases stayed unmatched.

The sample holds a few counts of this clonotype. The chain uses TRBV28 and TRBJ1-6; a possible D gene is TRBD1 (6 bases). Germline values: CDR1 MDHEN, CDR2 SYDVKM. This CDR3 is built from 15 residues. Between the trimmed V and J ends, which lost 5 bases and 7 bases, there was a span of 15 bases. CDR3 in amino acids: CASSPSWGANSPLHF. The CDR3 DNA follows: TGTGCCAGCAGTCCCTCCTGGGGGGCGAATTCACCCCTCCACTTT.